The rows below give T cell receptor beta chains drawn from one sample of a study of T cells in Graves' hyperthyroidism and ophthalmopathy. TCRdb analysed the multiplex PCR reads with MiXCR anew, one entry per CDR3 protein. This table has 490,000 or so distinct CDR3 sequences, roughly 45% appearing once. What was sequenced was peripheral blood or thyroid tissue (not recorded which). Receptor source: an adult woman with Graves' disease, either hyperthyroidism or ophthalmopathy (not recorded which). The CDR3 runs from the conserved cysteine through the conserved F or W. Fields, in order: V gene, clone size, D gene, J gene, CDR3 protein, CDR3 DNA. The D gene is left open where the match is weak. Rows may omit the clone size; those that give it use once, few, many or a size class.

TRBV13	many	TRBD1	TRBJ1-1	CASSKQGWNTEAFF	TGTGCCAGCAGCAAACAGGGGTGGAACACTGAAGCTTTCTTT
TRBV9	few	NA	TRBJ1-2	CASSVAANYGYTF	TGTGCCAGCAGCGTCGCGGCTAACTATGGCTACACCTTC
TRBV2	NA	TRBD1	TRBJ1-4	CASRAGTGVEKLFF	TGTGCCAGCAGGGCCGGGACAGGGGTCGAAAAACTGTTTTTT
TRBV20-1	many	NA	TRBJ1-5	CSARRGGGGQPQHF	TGCAGTGCTAGAAGGGGGGGGGGAGGACAGCCCCAGCATTTT
TRBV29-1	NA	NA	TRBJ2-2	CSVEIVGANTGELFF	TGCAGCGTTGAAATCGTTGGCGCGAACACCGGGGAGCTGTTTTTT
TRBV20-1	few	TRBD1	TRBJ2-5	CSARWGQGTGETQYF	TGCAGTGCTAGATGGGGACAGGGAACCGGGGAGACCCAGTACTTC
TRBV7-9	many	NA	TRBJ1-3	CASSLGGSGNTIYF	TGTGCCAGCAGCTTAGGAGGCTCTGGAAACACCATATATTTT
TRBV15	many	NA	TRBJ2-5	CATSLDRGPQETQYF	TGTGCCACCAGCCTTGACCGCGGCCCCCAAGAGACCCAGTACTTC
TRBV12-3/TRBV12-4	NA	TRBD1	TRBJ2-5	CASSARDRGLEETQYF	TGTGCCAGCAGTGCCCGGGACAGGGGGCTGGAAGAGACCCAGTACTTC
TRBV29-1	many	TRBD1	TRBJ1-4	CSVGTGVDFQNEKLFF	TGCAGCGTTGGTACAGGGGTCGACTTCCAGAATGAAAAACTGTTTTTT
TRBV20-1	NA	NA	TRBJ1-1	CSARGTSGRLSDTEAFF	TGCAGTGCTAGAGGAACTAGCGGGAGGCTGTCGGACACTGAAGCTTTCTTT
TRBV20-1	NA	TRBD2	TRBJ2-7	CSAITGTSGRAGYGQYF	TGCAGTGCTATAACCGGGACTAGCGGGAGGGCCGGCTACGGGCAGTACTTC
TRBV19	few	TRBD1	TRBJ1-2	CASSPQGEYGYTF	TGTGCCAGTAGTCCCCAGGGGGAGTATGGCTACACCTTC
TRBV28	many	NA	TRBJ1-2	CASSFYRVNGYTF	TGTGCCAGCAGTTTTTACCGGGTGAATGGCTACACCTTC
TRBV10-3	once	NA	TRBJ1-1	CAIGLGDQNTEAFF	TGTGCCATAGGCCTTGGGGATCAAAACACTGAAGCCTTCTTT
TRBV29-1	NA	NA	TRBJ1-2	CSVDIPYGYTF	TGCAGCGTTGACATCCCCTATGGCTACACCTTC
TRBV6-6	few	NA	TRBJ2-7	CASTIDGRPGSYEQYF	TGTGCCAGCACTATCGACGGCAGGCCAGGGTCCTACGAGCAGTACTTC
TRBV12-3/TRBV12-4	many	NA	TRBJ1-2	CASSLGTPQYGYTF	TGTGCCAGCAGTTTGGGGACACCACAGTATGGCTACACCTTC
TRBV29-1	many	NA	TRBJ1-1	CSVVPPGGTEAFF	TGCAGCGTTGTTCCGCCTGGGGGCACTGAAGCTTTCTTT
TRBV10-3	many	TRBD2	TRBJ2-2	CAILAGTSGNTGELFF	TGTGCCATCCTGGCCGGGACTAGCGGGAACACCGGGGAGCTGTTTTTT
TRBV5-1	NA	NA	TRBJ2-7	CASSTMDSSYEQYF	TGCGCCAGCAGCACGATGGACAGCTCCTACGAGCAGTACTTC
TRBV7-3	NA	NA	TRBJ1-4	CASSGGGWEKLFF	TGTGCCAGCAGCGGAGGGGGTTGGGAAAAACTGTTTTTT
TRBV10-3	NA	TRBD1	TRBJ2-5	CAIRGQSEETQYF	TGTGCCATCAGGGGACAGAGCGAGGAGACCCAGTACTTC
TRBV6-5	few	NA	TRBJ2-5	CASSYSWGSRETQYF	TGTGCCAGCAGTTACTCCTGGGGGAGTCGAGAGACCCAGTACTTC
TRBV15	many	TRBD1	TRBJ1-4	CATSRDRGDEKLFF	TGTGCCACCAGCAGGGACAGGGGAGATGAAAAACTGTTTTTT
TRBV20-1	NA	NA	TRBJ2-7	CSAHYTGRRPYEQYF	TGCAGTGCACATTATACGGGACGGCGCCCCTACGAGCAGTACTTC
TRBV20-1	NA	TRBD1	TRBJ1-5	CSARDPGTGNNQPQHF	TGCAGTGCTAGAGATCCCGGGACAGGGAACAATCAGCCCCAGCATTTT
TRBV11-2	NA	NA	TRBJ1-6	CASSLTRDTYNSPLHF	TGTGCCAGCAGCTTGACCCGGGACACCTATAATTCACCCCTCCACTTT
TRBV3-1	NA	TRBD1	TRBJ2-7	CASSRTGNYDEQYF	TGTGCCAGCAGTCGGACAGGAAACTATGACGAGCAGTACTTC
TRBV29-1	NA	TRBD1	TRBJ1-4	CSVGGDRGNTEKLFF	TGCAGCGTTGGAGGGGACAGGGGGAACACTGAAAAACTGTTTTTT
TRBV2	many	NA	TRBJ1-5	CASKETVLRPQHF	TGTGCCAGCAAGGAGACAGTCCTGAGGCCCCAGCATTTT
TRBV9	NA	TRBD2	TRBJ2-5	CASSVDGASGSLGETQYF	TGTGCCAGCAGCGTAGATGGGGCTAGCGGGAGTTTGGGAGAGACCCAGTACTTC
TRBV5-8	many	NA	TRBJ1-6	CASSVGGEAVTLHF	TGTGCCAGCAGCGTCGGAGGAGAGGCAGTAACTCTCCACTTT
TRBV2	few	NA	TRBJ2-7	CASSPANQGYEQYF	TGTGCCAGCAGCCCAGCGAACCAAGGCTACGAGCAGTACTTC
TRBV11-2	many	NA	TRBJ2-7	CASISGGGMSSYEQYF	TGTGCCAGCATCTCGGGGGGCGGGATGAGCTCCTACGAGCAGTACTTC
TRBV5-5	NA	NA	TRBJ1-4	CASSTPEQGNEKLFF	TGTGCCAGCAGCACCCCGGAACAGGGTAATGAAAAACTGTTTTTT
TRBV10-3	many	NA	TRBJ1-2	CAISGVTEHYGYTF	TGTGCCATCAGTGGAGTCACGGAACACTATGGCTACACCTTC
TRBV6-6	once	TRBD1	TRBJ1-5	CASSGGVRGTNQPQHF	TGTGCCAGCAGTGGGGGGGTCAGGGGGACAAATCAGCCCCAGCATTTT
TRBV28	NA	TRBD1	TRBJ1-4	CASRLDRVGEKLFF	TGTGCCAGCAGATTAGACAGGGTTGGTGAAAAACTGTTTTTT
TRBV25-1	few	NA	TRBJ2-2	CASVDGDGTGELFF	TGTGCCAGCGTAGACGGGGATGGGACCGGGGAGCTGTTTTTT
TRBV10-3	NA	TRBD1	TRBJ2-5	CAIRSDRGGKEQYF	TGTGCCATCAGATCAGACAGGGGAGGAAAAGAGCAGTACTTC
TRBV7-2	NA	NA	TRBJ2-5	CASSLTPGEETQYF	TGTGCCAGCAGCTTAACCCCGGGCGAGGAGACCCAGTACTTC
TRBV6-6	NA	NA	TRBJ1-1	CASSRRGAMNTEAFF	TGTGCCAGCAGTCGTCGGGGGGCGATGAACACTGAAGCTTTCTTT
TRBV7-2	NA	NA	TRBJ1-1	CASSLDDAWRGAFF	TGTGCCAGCAGCTTAGATGATGCGTGGAGGGGAGCTTTCTTT
TRBV12-3/TRBV12-4	many	NA	TRBJ1-1	CASSFNGGTEAFF	TGTGCCAGCAGTTTTAACGGGGGCACTGAAGCTTTCTTT
TRBV12-3/TRBV12-4	NA	NA	TRBJ1-5	CASSLRDGLKQPQHF	TGTGCCAGCAGTTTGAGGGACGGGTTGAAACAGCCCCAGCATTTT
TRBV5-1	many	NA	TRBJ2-7	CASSSQTDSEQYF	TGCGCCAGCAGCTCCCAAACCGACAGCGAGCAGTACTTC
TRBV6-1	once	TRBD1	TRBJ1-2	CASTPTGVSYGYTF	TGTGCCAGCACCCCAACAGGGGTTAGCTATGGCTACACCTTC